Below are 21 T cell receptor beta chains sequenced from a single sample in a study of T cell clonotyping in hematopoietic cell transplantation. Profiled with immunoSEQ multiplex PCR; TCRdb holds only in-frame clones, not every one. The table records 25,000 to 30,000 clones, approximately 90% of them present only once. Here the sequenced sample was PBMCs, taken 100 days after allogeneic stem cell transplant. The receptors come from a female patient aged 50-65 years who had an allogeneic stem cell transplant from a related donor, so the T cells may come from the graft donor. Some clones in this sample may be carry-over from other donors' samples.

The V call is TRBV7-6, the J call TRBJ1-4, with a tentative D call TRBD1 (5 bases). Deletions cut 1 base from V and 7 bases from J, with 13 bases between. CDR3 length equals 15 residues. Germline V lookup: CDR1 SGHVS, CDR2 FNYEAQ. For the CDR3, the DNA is TGTGCCAGCAGCTTAGGAGGGGCCCTCGGTGAAAAACTGTTTTTT. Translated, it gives CASSLGGALGEKLFF.

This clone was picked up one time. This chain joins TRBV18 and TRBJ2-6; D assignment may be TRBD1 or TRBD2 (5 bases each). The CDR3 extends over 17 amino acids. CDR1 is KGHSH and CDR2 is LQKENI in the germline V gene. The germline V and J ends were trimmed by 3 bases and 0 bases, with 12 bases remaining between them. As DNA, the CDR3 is TGTGCCAGCTCACCTGTCCCAGGGAGCTCTGGGGCCAACGTCCTGACTTTC. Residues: CASSPVPGSSGANVLTF.

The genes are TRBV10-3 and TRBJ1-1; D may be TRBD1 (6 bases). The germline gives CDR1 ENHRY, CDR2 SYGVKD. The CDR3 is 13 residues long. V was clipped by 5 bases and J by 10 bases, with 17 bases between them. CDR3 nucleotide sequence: TGTGCCATCAGTCAACAGGGATGGCCCCCAGCTTTCTTT. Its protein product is CAISQQGWPPAFF.

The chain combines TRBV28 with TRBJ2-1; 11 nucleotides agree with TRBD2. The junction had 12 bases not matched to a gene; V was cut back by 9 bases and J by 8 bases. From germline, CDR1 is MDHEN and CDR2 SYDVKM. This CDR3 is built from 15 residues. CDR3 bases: TGTGCCAGTAGGGCTAGCGGGAGGCCCGGGGATGAGCAGTTCTTC. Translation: CASRASGRPGDEQFF.

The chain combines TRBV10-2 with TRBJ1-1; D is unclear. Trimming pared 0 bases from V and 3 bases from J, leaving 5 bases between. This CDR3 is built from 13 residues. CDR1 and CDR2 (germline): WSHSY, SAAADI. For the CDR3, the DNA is TGCGCCAGCAGTGAGTCGGAACACACTGAAGCTTTCTTT. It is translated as CASSESEHTEAFF.

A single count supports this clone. The CDR3 DNA reads TGCGCCAGCAGCCAAGAGGTCTCGGACAGACTGTTTTTT. The encoded protein is CASSQEVSDRLFF. V is TRBV4-1 and J is TRBJ1-4; D is perhaps TRBD1 (6 bases). Germline CDR1 is MGHRA and CDR2 is YSYEKL. This CDR3 contains 13 residues. Trimming took off 0 bases at V and 13 bases at J, with 12 bases between the two ends.

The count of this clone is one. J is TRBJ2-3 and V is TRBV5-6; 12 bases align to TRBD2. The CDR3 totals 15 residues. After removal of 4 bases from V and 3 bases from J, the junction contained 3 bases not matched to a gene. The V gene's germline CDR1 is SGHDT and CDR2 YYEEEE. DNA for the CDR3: TGTGCCAGCAGCCCACTAGCGGGGGGTACAGATACGCAGTATTTT. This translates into CASSPLAGGTDTQYF. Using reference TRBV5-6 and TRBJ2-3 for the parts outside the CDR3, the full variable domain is DAGVTQSPTHLIKTRGQQVTLRCSPKSGHDTVSWYQQALGQGPQFIFQYYEEEERQRGNFPDRFSGHQFPNYSSELNVNALLLGDSALYLCASSPLAGGTDTQYFGPGTRLTVL.

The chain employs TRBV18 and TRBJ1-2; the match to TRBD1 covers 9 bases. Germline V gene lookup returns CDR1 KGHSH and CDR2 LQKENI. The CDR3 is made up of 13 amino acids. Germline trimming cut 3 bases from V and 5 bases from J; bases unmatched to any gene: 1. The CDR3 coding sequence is TGTGCCAGCTCACCGGGACAGGGTTATGGCTACACCTTC. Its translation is CASSPGQGYGYTF. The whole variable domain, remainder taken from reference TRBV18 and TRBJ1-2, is NAGVMQNPRHLVRRRGQEARLRCSPMKGHSHVYWYRQLPEEGLKFMVYLQKENIIDESGMPKERFSAEFPKEGPSILRIQQVVRGDSAAYFCASSPGQGYGYTFGSGTRLTVV.

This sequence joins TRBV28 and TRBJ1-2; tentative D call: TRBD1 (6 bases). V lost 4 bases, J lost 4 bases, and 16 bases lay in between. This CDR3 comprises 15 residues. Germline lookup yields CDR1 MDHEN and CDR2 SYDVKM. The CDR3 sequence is CASSSPQQGRYGYTF. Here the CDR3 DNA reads TGTGCCAGCAGTTCCCCCCAACAGGGCCGCTATGGCTACACCTTC.

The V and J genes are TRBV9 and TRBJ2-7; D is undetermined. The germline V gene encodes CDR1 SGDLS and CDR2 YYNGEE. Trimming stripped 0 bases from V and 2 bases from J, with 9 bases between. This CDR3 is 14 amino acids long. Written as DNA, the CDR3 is TGTGCCAGCAGCGTAGATAGGAATCCCTACGAGCAGTACTTC. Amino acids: CASSVDRNPYEQYF.

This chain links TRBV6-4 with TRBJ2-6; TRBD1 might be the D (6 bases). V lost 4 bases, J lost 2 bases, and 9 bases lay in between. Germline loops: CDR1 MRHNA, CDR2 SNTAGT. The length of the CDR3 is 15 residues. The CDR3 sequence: CASSAYRAGANVLTF. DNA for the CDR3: TGTGCCAGCAGTGCCTACAGGGCTGGGGCCAACGTCCTGACTTTC.

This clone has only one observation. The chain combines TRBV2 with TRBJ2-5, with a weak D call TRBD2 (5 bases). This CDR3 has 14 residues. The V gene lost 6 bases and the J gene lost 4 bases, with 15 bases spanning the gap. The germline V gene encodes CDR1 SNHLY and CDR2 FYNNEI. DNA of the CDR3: TGTGCCAGCAGACGACGGAGAGAGGGAGAGACCCAGTACTTC. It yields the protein CASRRRREGETQYF. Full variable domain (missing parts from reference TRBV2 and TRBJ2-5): EPEVTQTPSHQVTQMGQEVILRCVPISNHLYFYWYRQILGQKVEFLVSFYNNEISEKSEIFDDQFSVERPDGSNFTLKIRSTKLEDSAMYFCASRRRREGETQYFGPGTRLLVL.

The CDR3 sequence: CASSVGPAPLHF. CDR3 coding DNA: TGTGCCAGCAGCGTCGGGCCGGCACCCCTCCACTTT. The V and J genes are TRBV7-9 and TRBJ1-6; D uncertain. Germline V gives CDR1 SEHNR, CDR2 FQNEAQ (reference sequence). The CDR3 runs 12 residues. V gave up 5 bases and J gave up 11 bases, with 10 bases separating them. Drawing the rest from reference TRBV7-9 and TRBJ1-6, the complete variable domain is DTGVSQNPRHKITKRGQNVTFRCDPISEHNRLYWYRQTLGQGPEFLTYFQNEAQLEKSRLLSDRFSAERPKGSFSTLEIQRTEQGDSAMYLCASSVGPAPLHFGNGTRLTVT.

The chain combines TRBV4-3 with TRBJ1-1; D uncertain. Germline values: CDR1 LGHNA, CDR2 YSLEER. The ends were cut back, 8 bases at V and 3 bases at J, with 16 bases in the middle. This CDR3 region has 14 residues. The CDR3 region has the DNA TGCGCCAGCTCCTCGGGAGGGAGGGACACTGAAGCTTTCTTT. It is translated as CASSSGGRDTEAFF.

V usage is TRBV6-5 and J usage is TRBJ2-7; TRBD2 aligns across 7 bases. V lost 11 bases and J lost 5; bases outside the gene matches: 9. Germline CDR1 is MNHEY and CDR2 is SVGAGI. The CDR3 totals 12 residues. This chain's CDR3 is CAFERAGNEQYF. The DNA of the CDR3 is TGTGCCTTTGAGCGAGCGGGGAACGAGCAGTACTTC.

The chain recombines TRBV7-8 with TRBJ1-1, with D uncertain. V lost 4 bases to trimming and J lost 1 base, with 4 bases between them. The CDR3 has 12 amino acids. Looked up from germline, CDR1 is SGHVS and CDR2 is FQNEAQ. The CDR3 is CASSYKNTEAFF. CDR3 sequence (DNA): TGTGCCAGCAGCTACAAGAACACTGAAGCTTTCTTT.

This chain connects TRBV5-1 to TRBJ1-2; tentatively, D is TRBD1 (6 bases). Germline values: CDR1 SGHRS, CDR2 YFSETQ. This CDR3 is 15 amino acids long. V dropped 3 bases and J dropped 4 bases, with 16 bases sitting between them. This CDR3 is CASSSTAGAVYGYTF. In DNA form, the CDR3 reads TGCGCCAGCAGCTCCACAGCGGGGGCAGTCTATGGCTACACCTTC.

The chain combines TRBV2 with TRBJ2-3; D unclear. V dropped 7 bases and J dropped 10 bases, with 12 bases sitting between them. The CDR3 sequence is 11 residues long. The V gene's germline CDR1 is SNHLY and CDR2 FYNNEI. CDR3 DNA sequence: TGTGCCAGCAACTGGGGTTTCGCGCAGTATTTT. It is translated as CASNWGFAQYF.

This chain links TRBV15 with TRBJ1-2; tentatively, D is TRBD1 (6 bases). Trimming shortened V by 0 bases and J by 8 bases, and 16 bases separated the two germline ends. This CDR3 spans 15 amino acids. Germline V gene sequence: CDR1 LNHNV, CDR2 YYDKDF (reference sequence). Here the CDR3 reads CATSREGQLPWGYTF. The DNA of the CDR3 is TGTGCCACCAGCAGAGAAGGACAGCTACCTTGGGGCTACACCTTC.

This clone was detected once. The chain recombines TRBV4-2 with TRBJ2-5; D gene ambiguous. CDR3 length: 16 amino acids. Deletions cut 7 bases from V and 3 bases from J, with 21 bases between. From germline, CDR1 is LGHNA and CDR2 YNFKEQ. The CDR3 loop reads CASTRRGFGTKETQYF. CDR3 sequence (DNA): TGTGCCAGCACCCGTCGAGGTTTTGGTACCAAAGAGACCCAGTACTTC.

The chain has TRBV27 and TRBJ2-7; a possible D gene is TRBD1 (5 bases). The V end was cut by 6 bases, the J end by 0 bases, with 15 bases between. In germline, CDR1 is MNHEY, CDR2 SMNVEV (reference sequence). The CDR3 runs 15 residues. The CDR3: CASRPQGTLSYEQYF. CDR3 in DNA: TGTGCCAGCAGGCCCCAGGGTACCCTCTCCTACGAGCAGTACTTC.